This T cell receptor (beta chain) was captured by sequencing in a study of blood T cell repertoires in COVID-19. Donors in Cohort 3 counted as recovered after two negative PCRs, clearance, or symptom resolution. There are a few counts of this clone. Trimming removed 0 bases from V and 1 base from J; junction bases left unmatched: 7. The length of the CDR3 is 18 residues. CDR1 and CDR2 (germline): SGHKS, YYEKEE (reference sequence). TCRdb's table, derived via immunoSEQ multiplex PCR, lists solely in-frame clones and lacks some. This table has about 300,000 clones, about nine tenths appearing once. The chain couples TRBV5-5 to TRBJ2-1; the match to TRBD2 covers 10 bases. The sequencing input was PBMCs or T cells enriched from blood (not recorded which). The TCR originated in a woman aged 18-29 years who had recovered from COVID-19. The CDR3 region is CASSLGVLAGVSYNEQFF. CDR3 in DNA: TGTGCCAGCAGCTTGGGGGTCCTAGCGGGGGTATCCTACAATGAGCAGTTCTTC.